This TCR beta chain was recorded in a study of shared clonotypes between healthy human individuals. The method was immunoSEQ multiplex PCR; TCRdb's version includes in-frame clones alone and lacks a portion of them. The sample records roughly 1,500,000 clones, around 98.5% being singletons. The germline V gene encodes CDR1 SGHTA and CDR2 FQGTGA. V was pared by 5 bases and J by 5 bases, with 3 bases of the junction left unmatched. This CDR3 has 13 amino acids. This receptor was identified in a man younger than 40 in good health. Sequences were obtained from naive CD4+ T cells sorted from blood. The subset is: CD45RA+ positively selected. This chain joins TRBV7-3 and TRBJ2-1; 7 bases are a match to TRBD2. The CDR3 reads CASSERDHNEQFF. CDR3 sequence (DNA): TGTGCCAGCAGCGAGCGGGATCACAATGAGCAGTTCTTC.